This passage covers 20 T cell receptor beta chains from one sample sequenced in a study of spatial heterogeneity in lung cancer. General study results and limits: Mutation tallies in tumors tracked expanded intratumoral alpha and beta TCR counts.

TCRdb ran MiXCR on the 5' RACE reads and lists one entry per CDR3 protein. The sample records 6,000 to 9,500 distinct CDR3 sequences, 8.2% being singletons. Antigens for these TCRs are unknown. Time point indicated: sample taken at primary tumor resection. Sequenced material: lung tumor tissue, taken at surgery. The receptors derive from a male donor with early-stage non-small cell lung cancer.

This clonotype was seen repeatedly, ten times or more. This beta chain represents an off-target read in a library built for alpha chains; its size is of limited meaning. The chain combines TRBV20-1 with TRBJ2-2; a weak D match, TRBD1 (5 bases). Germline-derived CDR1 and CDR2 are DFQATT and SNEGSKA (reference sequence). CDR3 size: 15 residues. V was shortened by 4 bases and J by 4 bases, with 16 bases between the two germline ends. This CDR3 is CSAIIGAQGTGELFF. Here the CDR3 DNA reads TGCAGTGCTATCATAGGGGCGCAGGGCACCGGGGAGCTGTTTTTT.

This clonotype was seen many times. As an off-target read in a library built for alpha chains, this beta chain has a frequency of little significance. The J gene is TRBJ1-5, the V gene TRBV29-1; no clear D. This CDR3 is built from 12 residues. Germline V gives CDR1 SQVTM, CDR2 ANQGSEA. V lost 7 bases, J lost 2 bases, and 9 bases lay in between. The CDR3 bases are TGCAGCGCCGGAAGTGGCAATCAGCCCCAGCATTTT. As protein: CSAGSGNQPQHF.

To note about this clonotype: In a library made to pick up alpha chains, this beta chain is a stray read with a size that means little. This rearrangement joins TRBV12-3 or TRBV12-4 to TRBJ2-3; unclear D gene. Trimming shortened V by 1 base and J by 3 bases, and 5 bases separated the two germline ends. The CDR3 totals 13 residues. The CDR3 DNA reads TGTGCCAGCAGTTTAGAGAGAACAGATACGCAGTATTTT. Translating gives CASSLERTDTQYF.

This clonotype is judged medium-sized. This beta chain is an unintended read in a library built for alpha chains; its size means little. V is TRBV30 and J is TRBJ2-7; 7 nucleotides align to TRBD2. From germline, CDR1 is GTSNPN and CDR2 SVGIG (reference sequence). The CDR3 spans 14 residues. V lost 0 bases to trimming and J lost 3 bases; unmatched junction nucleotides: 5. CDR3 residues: CAWSVSGRDYEQYF. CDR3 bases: TGTGCCTGGAGTGTTAGTGGGAGGGACTACGAGCAGTACTTC.

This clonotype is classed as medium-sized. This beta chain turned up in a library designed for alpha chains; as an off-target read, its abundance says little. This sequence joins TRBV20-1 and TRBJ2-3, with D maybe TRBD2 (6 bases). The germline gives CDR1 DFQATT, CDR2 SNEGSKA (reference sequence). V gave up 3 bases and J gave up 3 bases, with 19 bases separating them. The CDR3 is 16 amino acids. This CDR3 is CSARVNPGLLTDTQYF. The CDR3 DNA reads TGCAGTGCTAGGGTGAATCCGGGACTGTTAACAGATACGCAGTATTTT.

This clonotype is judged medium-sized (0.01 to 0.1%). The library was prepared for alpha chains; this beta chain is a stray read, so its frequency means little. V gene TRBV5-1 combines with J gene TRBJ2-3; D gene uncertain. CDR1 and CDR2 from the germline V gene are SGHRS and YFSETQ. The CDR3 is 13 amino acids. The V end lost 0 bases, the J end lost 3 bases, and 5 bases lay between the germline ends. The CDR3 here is CASSLVSTDTQYF. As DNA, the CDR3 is TGCGCCAGCAGCTTGGTCAGTACAGATACGCAGTATTTT.

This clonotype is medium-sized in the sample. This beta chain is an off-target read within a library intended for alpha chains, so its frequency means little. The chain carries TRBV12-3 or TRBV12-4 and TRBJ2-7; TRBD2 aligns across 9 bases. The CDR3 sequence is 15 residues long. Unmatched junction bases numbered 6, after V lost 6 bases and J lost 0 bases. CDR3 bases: TGTGCCAGCAGACGTAGCGGGAGTGTCTCCTACGAGCAGTACTTC. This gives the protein CASRRSGSVSYEQYF.

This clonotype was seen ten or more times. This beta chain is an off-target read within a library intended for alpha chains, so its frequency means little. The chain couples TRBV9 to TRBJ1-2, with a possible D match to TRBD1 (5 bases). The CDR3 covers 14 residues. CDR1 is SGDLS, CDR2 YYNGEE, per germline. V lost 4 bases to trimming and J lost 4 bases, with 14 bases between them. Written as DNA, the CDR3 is TGTGCCAGCAGCCCAGGAGACAGTAGCTATGGCTACACCTTC. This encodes CASSPGDSSYGYTF. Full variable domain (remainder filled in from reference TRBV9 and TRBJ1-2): DSGVTQTPKHLITATGQRVTLRCSPRSGDLSVYWYQQSLDQGLQFLIQYYNGEERAKGNILERFSAQQFPDLHSELNLSSLELGDSALYFCASSPGDSSYGYTFGSGTRLTVV.

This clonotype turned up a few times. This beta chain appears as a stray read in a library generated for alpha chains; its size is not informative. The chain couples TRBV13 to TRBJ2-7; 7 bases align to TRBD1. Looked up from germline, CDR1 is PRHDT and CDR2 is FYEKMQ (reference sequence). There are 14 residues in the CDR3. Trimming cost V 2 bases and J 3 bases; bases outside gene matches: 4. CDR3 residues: CASSLWGQNYEQYF. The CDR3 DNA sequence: TGTGCCAGCAGCTTATGGGGACAGAACTACGAGCAGTACTTC.

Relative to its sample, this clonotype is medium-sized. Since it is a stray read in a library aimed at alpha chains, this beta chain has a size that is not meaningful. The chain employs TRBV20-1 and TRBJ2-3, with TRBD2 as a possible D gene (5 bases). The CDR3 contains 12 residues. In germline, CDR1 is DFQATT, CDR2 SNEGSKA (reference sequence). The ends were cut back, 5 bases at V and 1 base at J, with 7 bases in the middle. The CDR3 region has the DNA TGCAGTGCTGAACTAGGCACAGATACGCAGTATTTT. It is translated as CSAELGTDTQYF.

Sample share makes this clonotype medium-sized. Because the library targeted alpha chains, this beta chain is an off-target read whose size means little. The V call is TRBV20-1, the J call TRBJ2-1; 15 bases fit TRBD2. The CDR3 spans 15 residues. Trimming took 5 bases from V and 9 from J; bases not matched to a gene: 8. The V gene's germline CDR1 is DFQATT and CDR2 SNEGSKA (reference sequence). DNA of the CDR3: TGCAGTGCTCGTAAAACGGGACTAGCGGGAGGTGAGCAGTTCTTC. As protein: CSARKTGLAGGEQFF.

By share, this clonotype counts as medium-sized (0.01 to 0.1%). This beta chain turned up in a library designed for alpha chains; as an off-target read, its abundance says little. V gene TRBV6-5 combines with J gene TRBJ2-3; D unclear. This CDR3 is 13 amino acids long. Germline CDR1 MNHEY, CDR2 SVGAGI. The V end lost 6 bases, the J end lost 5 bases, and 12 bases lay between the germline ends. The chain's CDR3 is CASSPRHRDTQYF. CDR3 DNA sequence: TGTGCCAGCAGCCCTCGCCATAGAGATACGCAGTATTTT.

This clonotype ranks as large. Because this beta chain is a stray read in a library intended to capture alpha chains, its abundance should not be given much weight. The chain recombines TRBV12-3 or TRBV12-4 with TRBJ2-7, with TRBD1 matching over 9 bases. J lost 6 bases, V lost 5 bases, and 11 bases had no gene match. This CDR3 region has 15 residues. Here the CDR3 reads CASSPEGQGSGEQYF. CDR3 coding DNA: TGTGCCAGCAGTCCAGAGGGACAGGGTTCGGGCGAGCAGTACTTC.

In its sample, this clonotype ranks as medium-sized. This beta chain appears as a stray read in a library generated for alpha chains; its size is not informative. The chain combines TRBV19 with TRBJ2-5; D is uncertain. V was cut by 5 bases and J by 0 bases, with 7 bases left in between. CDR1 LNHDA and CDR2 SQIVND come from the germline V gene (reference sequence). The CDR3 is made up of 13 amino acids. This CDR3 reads CASSPEYQETQYF. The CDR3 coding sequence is TGTGCCAGTAGTCCAGAGTACCAAGAGACCCAGTACTTC.

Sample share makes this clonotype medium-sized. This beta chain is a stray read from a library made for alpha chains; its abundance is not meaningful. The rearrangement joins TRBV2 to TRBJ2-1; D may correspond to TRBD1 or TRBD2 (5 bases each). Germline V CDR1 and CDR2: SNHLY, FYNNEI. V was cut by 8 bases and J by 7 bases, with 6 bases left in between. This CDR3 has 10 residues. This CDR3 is CASGGNEQFF. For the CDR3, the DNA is TGTGCCAGCGGGGGAAATGAGCAGTTCTTC.

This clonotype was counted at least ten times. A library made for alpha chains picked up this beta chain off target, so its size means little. CDR3 sequence (DNA): TGTGCCAGCGGTAGGGCGGGCAGCTCTTTCAATGGCTACACCTTC. It encodes CASGRAGSSFNGYTF. The chain uses TRBV27 and TRBJ1-2; no firm D call. CDR1 is MNHEY, CDR2 SMNVEV, per germline (reference sequence). The CDR3 has 15 amino acids. Trimming left V 8 bases short and J 6 bases short, with 22 bases between.

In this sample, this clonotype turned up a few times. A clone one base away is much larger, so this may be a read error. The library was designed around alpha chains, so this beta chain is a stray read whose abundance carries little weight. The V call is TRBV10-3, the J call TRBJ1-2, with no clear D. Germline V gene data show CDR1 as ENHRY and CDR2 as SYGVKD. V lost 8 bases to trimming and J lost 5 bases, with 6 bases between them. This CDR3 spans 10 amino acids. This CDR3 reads CAIDQYGYTF. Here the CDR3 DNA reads TGTGCCATCGACCAGTATGGCTACACCTTC.

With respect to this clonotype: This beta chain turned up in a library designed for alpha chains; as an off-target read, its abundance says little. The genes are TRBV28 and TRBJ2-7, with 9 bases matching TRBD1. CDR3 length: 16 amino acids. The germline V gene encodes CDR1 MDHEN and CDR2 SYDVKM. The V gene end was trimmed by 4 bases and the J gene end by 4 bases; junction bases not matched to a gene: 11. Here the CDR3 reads CASSSRSGTGRYEQYF. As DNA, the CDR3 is TGTGCCAGCAGTTCCCGCTCCGGGACAGGGAGGTACGAGCAGTACTTC.

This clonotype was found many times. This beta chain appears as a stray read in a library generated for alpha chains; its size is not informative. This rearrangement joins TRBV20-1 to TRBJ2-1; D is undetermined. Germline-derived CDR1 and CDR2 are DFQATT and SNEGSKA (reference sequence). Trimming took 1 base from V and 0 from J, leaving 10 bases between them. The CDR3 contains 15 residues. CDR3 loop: CSARVIPSSYNEQFF. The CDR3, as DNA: TGCAGTGCTAGAGTGATCCCAAGCTCCTACAATGAGCAGTTCTTC.

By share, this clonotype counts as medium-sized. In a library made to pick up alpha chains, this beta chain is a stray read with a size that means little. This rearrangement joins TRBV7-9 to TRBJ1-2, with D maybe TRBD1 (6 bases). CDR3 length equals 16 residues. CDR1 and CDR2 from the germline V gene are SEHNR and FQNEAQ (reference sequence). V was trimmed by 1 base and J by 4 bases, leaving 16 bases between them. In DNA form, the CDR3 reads TGTGCCAGCAGCTTAGGGGGGACAATGGGAAGCTATGGCTACACCTTC. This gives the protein CASSLGGTMGSYGYTF.